One and the same sample provided the 23 T cell receptor beta chains below, sequenced in a study of T cell responses to AZD1222 COVID-19 vaccine. This table comes from immunoSEQ multiplex PCR, and its TCRdb copy is limited to in-frame clones, with some not included. The data contain some 55,000 clones, nearly 90% of them singletons. This specimen consisted of peripheral blood, obtained on day 0 of AZD1222 vaccination. These TCRs come from an adult in good health.

The chain recombines TRBV7-6 with TRBJ2-7; TRBD2 agrees at 12 bases. V lost 2 bases and J lost 5; bases outside the gene matches: 10. The CDR3 contains 17 residues. Germline CDR1 reads SGHVS; CDR2 reads FNYEAQ. The CDR3 sequence: CASSLSLAGGPENEQYF. DNA for the CDR3: TGTGCCAGCAGCTTATCTCTAGCGGGGGGGCCTGAAAACGAGCAGTACTTC.

The chain has TRBV7-6 and TRBJ2-7; D is possibly TRBD1 or TRBD2 (6 bases each). The CDR3 sequence is 18 residues long. The germline gives CDR1 SGHVS, CDR2 FNYEAQ. V lost 5 bases, J lost 1 base, and 24 bases lay in between. CDR3 residues: CASSRHSLGGHGSYEQYF. CDR3 nucleotides: TGTGCCAGCAGCCGCCATTCCCTGGGGGGACACGGATCCTACGAGCAGTACTTC. The full variable domain, completed using reference TRBV7-6 and TRBJ2-7, is GAGVSQSPRYKVTKRGQDVALRCDPISGHVSLYWYRQALGQGPEFLTYFNYEAQQDKSGLPNDRFSAERPEGSISTLTIQRTEQRDSAMYRCASSRHSLGGHGSYEQYFGPGTRLTVT.

This CDR3 reads CASSLEPEWANVLTF. The CDR3 coding sequence is TGCGCCAGCAGCCTTGAGCCGGAGTGGGCCAACGTCCTGACTTTC. The rearrangement joins TRBV5-1 to TRBJ2-6; no clear D. V lost 4 bases and J lost 5, with 13 bases in between. Germline CDR1 reads SGHRS; CDR2 reads YFSETQ. The CDR3 runs 15 residues.

The rearrangement joins TRBV30 to TRBJ1-4, with 7 nucleotides matching TRBD1. The J segment lost 8 bases and the V segment lost 0 bases, leaving 0 bases of the junction unmatched. This CDR3 is 12 amino acids long. Per germline, CDR1 GTSNPN and CDR2 SVGIG (reference sequence). Here the CDR3 DNA reads TGTGCCTGGAGTGTACAGGGGGAAAAACTGTTTTTT. Amino acid sequence: CAWSVQGEKLFF.

The CDR3 spells CASSAQVTDTQYF. The DNA of the CDR3 is TGTGCCAGCAGCGCCCAGGTTACAGATACGCAGTATTTT. This chain uses TRBV6-4 with TRBJ2-3, with D unresolved. Trimming stripped 6 bases from V and 3 bases from J, with 10 bases between. Germline V gives CDR1 MRHNA, CDR2 SNTAGT. CDR3 size: 13 residues.

The rearrangement joins TRBV27 to TRBJ1-2, with D hard to call. Deletions cut 6 bases from V and 2 bases from J, with 7 bases between. The length of the CDR3 is 12 residues. The V gene's germline CDR1 is MNHEY and CDR2 SMNVEV (reference sequence). CDR3 sequence reads: CASRPPNYGYTF. The CDR3 nucleotides are TGTGCCAGCAGACCCCCCAACTATGGCTACACCTTC.

The rearrangement joins TRBV25-1 to TRBJ1-5; D gene uncertain. The ends were cut back, 2 bases at V and 6 bases at J, with 11 bases in the middle. CDR3 length: 14 residues. Germline lookup yields CDR1 MGHDK and CDR2 SYGVNS. The CDR3 DNA follows: TGTGCCAGCAGTGAACTGGGAGGCGGTCAGCCCCAGCATTTT. It codes for CASSELGGGQPQHF.

The DNA of the CDR3 is TGTGCCAGTAGTGATCAGTGGGCGGTGAACACTGAAGCTTTCTTT. Translating it yields CASSDQWAVNTEAFF. V is TRBV19 and J is TRBJ1-1, with D unclear. This CDR3 region has 15 residues. V was pared by 5 bases and J by 0 bases, with 13 bases between. Germline-derived CDR1 and CDR2 are LNHDA and SQIVND (reference sequence). The full variable domain, rest sourced from reference TRBV19 and TRBJ1-1, is DGGITQSPKYLFRKEGQNVTLSCEQNLNHDAMYWYRQDPGQGLRLIYYSQIVNDFQKGDIAEGYSVSREKKESFPLTVTSAQKNPTAFYLCASSDQWAVNTEAFFGQGTRLTVV.

V usage is TRBV18 and J usage is TRBJ2-7; 8 bases align to TRBD1. Germline CDR1 KGHSH, CDR2 LQKENI. J lost 6 bases, V lost 3 bases, and 7 bases had no gene match. This CDR3 is built from 14 residues. CDR3 protein: CASSPGQVYSEQYF. The CDR3 region has the DNA TGTGCCAGCTCACCGGGACAGGTGTACTCCGAGCAGTACTTC.

The chain uses TRBV24-1 and TRBJ2-2; 8 positions agree with TRBD2. CDR3 length equals 18 residues. Trimming cost V 0 bases and J 1 base; bases outside gene matches: 6. CDR1 and CDR2 from the germline V gene are KGHDR and SFDVKD. The chain's CDR3 is CATSDLSSGWQNTGELFF. In DNA, the CDR3 is TGTGCCACCAGTGATTTGTCTAGCGGGTGGCAGAACACCGGGGAGCTGTTTTTT.

This clone was detected once. The chain employs TRBV24-1 and TRBJ2-1; 9 bases are a match to TRBD2. The CDR3 loop spans 14 amino acids. In germline, CDR1 is KGHDR, CDR2 SFDVKD. V was clipped by 5 bases and J by 8 bases; unmatched bases: 6. This chain's CDR3 is CATSAAGGLDEQFF. The CDR3 DNA reads TGTGCCACCAGTGCGGCGGGGGGGCTGGATGAGCAGTTCTTC.

The J gene is TRBJ1-5, the V gene TRBV6-1, with D possibly TRBD1 on 6 matching bases. This CDR3 comprises 17 residues. Germline V gives CDR1 MNHNS, CDR2 SASEGT. Trimming stripped 0 bases from V and 2 bases from J, with 14 bases between. The CDR3 nucleotides are TGTGCCAGCAGTGAAGCCGGGGGCGCCTGGGGCAATCAGCCCCAGCATTTT. Translated, it gives CASSEAGGAWGNQPQHF.

This clone was recorded only once. This chain connects TRBV13 to TRBJ2-6, with D possibly being TRBD1 or TRBD2 (5 bases each). The CDR3 totals 16 residues. CDR1 and CDR2 from the germline V gene are PRHDT and FYEKMQ (reference sequence). The V end was cut by 5 bases, the J end by 2 bases, with 13 bases between. In nucleotides, the CDR3 is TGTGCCAGCAGCGTATTACAGGAGGCTGGGGCCAACGTCCTGACTTTC. It translates to CASSVLQEAGANVLTF.

Only one count was recorded for this clone. The chain recombines TRBV19 with TRBJ2-3, with 13 nucleotides matching TRBD2. Germline CDR1 reads LNHDA; CDR2 reads SQIVND (reference sequence). The ends lost 4 bases at V and 8 bases at J; junction bases unmatched: 6. The CDR3 is 15 residues long. CDR3 residues: CASSTTSGGFSTQYF. CDR3 DNA: TGTGCCAGTAGTACGACTAGCGGGGGGTTTAGTACGCAGTATTTT.

V gene TRBV5-1 combines with J gene TRBJ2-6; unclear D gene. Germline CDR1 and CDR2: SGHRS and YFSETQ. V lost 4 bases to trimming and J lost 0 bases, with 14 bases between them. The CDR3 totals 17 residues. CDR3 amino acids: CASSPSYPRSGANVLTF. The CDR3 region has the DNA TGCGCCAGCAGCCCGAGTTATCCCCGCTCTGGGGCCAACGTCCTGACTTTC.

V is TRBV4-2 and J is TRBJ1-5; TRBD1 is a possible D gene (5 bases). Germline CDR1 LGHNA, CDR2 YNFKEQ. The CDR3 loop spans 17 amino acids. Trimming cost V 3 bases and J 2 bases, with 17 bases left between them. The CDR3 DNA is TGTGCCAGCAGCCACCTGAGTCGAGGGGACGGCAATCAGCCCCAGCATTTT. It encodes CASSHLSRGDGNQPQHF.

The V and J genes are TRBV9 and TRBJ1-3, with unresolved D. CDR1 and CDR2 from the germline V gene are SGDLS and YYNGEE. The V end was cut by 4 bases, the J end by 0 bases, with 14 bases between. This CDR3 comprises 16 residues. CDR3 sequence reads: CASSPRGDLSGNTIYF. The DNA for the CDR3 is TGTGCCAGCAGCCCCCGTGGGGATCTCTCTGGAAACACCATATATTTT.

The J gene is TRBJ2-7, the V gene TRBV6-1, with a tentative D call TRBD1 (5 bases). The CDR3 runs to 14 residues. CDR1 MNHNS and CDR2 SASEGT come from the germline V gene. The V and J ends lost 2 bases and 2 bases respectively, with 10 bases between them. In nucleotides, the CDR3 is TGTGCCAGCAGTGAACGACAAGGGGCCTACGAGCAGTACTTC. Its translation is CASSERQGAYEQYF.

This rearrangement joins TRBV9 to TRBJ2-1; either TRBD1 or TRBD2 may fit D (5 bases each). V was trimmed by 4 bases and J by 10 bases, leaving 12 bases between them. This CDR3 is built from 12 residues. The germline gives CDR1 SGDLS, CDR2 YYNGEE. CDR3: CASSFSGTEQFF. In DNA, the CDR3 is TGTGCCAGCAGCTTTTCAGGGACGGAGCAGTTCTTC.

J is TRBJ2-6 and V is TRBV4-2; no definite D call. This CDR3 region has 16 residues. CDR1 is LGHNA and CDR2 is YNFKEQ in the germline V gene. Trimming left V 1 base short and J 4 bases short, with 11 bases between. CDR3 bases: TGTGCCAGCAGCCAAGTGGCGGTTGTGGGGGCCAACGTCCTGACTTTC. Encoded protein: CASSQVAVVGANVLTF.

This rearrangement joins TRBV7-9 to TRBJ2-5; TRBD2 might be the D (5 bases). The V end was cut by 5 bases, the J end by 4 bases, with 14 bases between. CDR3 length equals 14 residues. Germline loops: CDR1 SEHNR, CDR2 FQNEAQ (reference sequence). CDR3 DNA sequence: TGTGCCAGCAGCCTAGAAGGAGGAAGAGAGACCCAGTACTTC. The encoded protein is CASSLEGGRETQYF.

This chain links TRBV5-4 with TRBJ1-2, with a possible D match to TRBD1 (5 bases). V lost 4 bases and J 4 bases, leaving 14 bases between the germline ends. CDR1 and CDR2 (germline): SGHNT, YYREEE (reference sequence). This CDR3 has 14 amino acids. In DNA, the CDR3 is TGTGCCAGCAGCCCGGCCGGGGCTACCTATGGCTACACCTTC. Translated, it gives CASSPAGATYGYTF.

This clone was counted a few times. The J gene is TRBJ2-6, the V gene TRBV4-3; no clear D gene. CDR3 length: 16 residues. Trimming removed 0 bases from V and 0 bases from J, with 6 bases in between. The germline V gene has CDR1 LGHNA and CDR2 YSLEER. The chain's CDR3 is CASSQEFGSGANVLTF. The CDR3 coding sequence is TGCGCCAGCAGCCAAGAATTCGGCTCTGGGGCCAACGTCCTGACTTTC.